The 8 T cell receptor beta chains presented below share a single source sample, sequenced in a study of blood T cell repertoires in COVID-19. Repertoires were generated with immunoSEQ multiplex PCR, while TCRdb's copy carries only in-frame clones and drops some. The sample has approximately 200,000 clones; 65% to 85% are singletons. Sequencing was done on a sample of PBMCs or T cells enriched from blood (not recorded which). The receptors come from a woman aged 40 to 50 with acute COVID-19.

In this sample, this clone turned up a few times. The chain combines TRBV30 with TRBJ1-4, with D perhaps matching TRBD1 (5 bases). The V gene lost 8 bases and the J gene lost 5 bases, with 12 bases spanning the gap. The CDR3 has 12 residues. CDR1 GTSNPN and CDR2 SVGIG come from the germline V gene (reference sequence). Here the CDR3 DNA reads TGTGCCGCGGGGGGTAGCAATGAAAAACTGTTTTTT. The encoded protein is CAAGGSNEKLFF.

The V gene is TRBV27, the J gene TRBJ1-5, with D possibly matching TRBD1 (5 bases). The germline V gene encodes CDR1 MNHEY and CDR2 SMNVEV (reference sequence). The V end was cut by 0 bases, the J end by 6 bases, with 9 bases between. The CDR3 totals 14 residues. The CDR3 DNA reads TGTGCCAGCAGTTTATCAGGGGAGGGTCAGCCCCAGCATTTT. It translates to CASSLSGEGQPQHF.

The chain combines TRBV6-5 with TRBJ2-7; no firm D call. The CDR3 is 13 residues long. Germline values: CDR1 MNHEY, CDR2 SVGAGI. This CDR3 reads CGSSATYSYEQYF. CDR3 coding DNA: TGTGGGTCCAGCGCGACTTACTCCTACGAGCAGTACTTC.

The rearrangement links TRBV27 to TRBJ2-3; D is uncertain. The CDR3 sequence is 15 residues long. V lost 0 bases, J lost 0 bases, and 7 bases lay in between. CDR1 is MNHEY and CDR2 is SMNVEV in the germline V gene (reference sequence). The CDR3 spells CASSLSSSSTDTQYF. The CDR3 bases are TGTGCCAGCAGTTTATCGAGTTCTAGCACAGATACGCAGTATTTT.

V gene TRBV6-1 combines with J gene TRBJ1-1, with D maybe TRBD1 (5 bases). Between the trimmed V and J ends, which lost 2 bases and 3 bases, there was a span of 10 bases. This CDR3 contains 14 residues. From germline, CDR1 is MNHNS and CDR2 SASEGT. The CDR3 DNA is TGTGCCAGCAGTGAACAGGGATGGGACACTGAAGCTTTCTTT. Its protein is CASSEQGWDTEAFF.

This clone has only a few counts. This chain uses TRBV2 with TRBJ1-4, with 8 bases fitting TRBD1. The germline V gene encodes CDR1 SNHLY and CDR2 FYNNEI. V was pared by 6 bases and J by 8 bases, with 8 bases of the junction left unmatched. This CDR3 comprises 14 residues. The CDR3 DNA reads as TGTGCCAGCAGCCCGGGACAGGCCCAGGAAAAACTGTTTTTT. It is translated as CASSPGQAQEKLFF.

This clone has more than one count but fewer than ten. V and J are TRBV28 and TRBJ2-5; the D is unclear. The CDR3 extends over 15 amino acids. Between the trimmed V and J ends, which lost 5 bases and 1 base, there was a span of 14 bases. Per germline, CDR1 MDHEN and CDR2 SYDVKM. DNA of the CDR3: TGTGCCAGCAGTAGAGATACAGTCGTCCAAGAGACCCAGTACTTC. This gives the protein CASSRDTVVQETQYF.

This clone was detected only a few times. As DNA, the CDR3 is TGTGCCAGCAGCTTTGGAGGGGACGTCCTTGGCTACACCTTC. It codes for CASSFGGDVLGYTF. This rearrangement joins TRBV28 to TRBJ1-2; D possibly corresponds to TRBD1 (5 bases). From germline, CDR1 is MDHEN and CDR2 SYDVKM. V shed 6 bases and J shed 7 bases, with 18 bases lying between them. CDR3 length equals 14 residues.